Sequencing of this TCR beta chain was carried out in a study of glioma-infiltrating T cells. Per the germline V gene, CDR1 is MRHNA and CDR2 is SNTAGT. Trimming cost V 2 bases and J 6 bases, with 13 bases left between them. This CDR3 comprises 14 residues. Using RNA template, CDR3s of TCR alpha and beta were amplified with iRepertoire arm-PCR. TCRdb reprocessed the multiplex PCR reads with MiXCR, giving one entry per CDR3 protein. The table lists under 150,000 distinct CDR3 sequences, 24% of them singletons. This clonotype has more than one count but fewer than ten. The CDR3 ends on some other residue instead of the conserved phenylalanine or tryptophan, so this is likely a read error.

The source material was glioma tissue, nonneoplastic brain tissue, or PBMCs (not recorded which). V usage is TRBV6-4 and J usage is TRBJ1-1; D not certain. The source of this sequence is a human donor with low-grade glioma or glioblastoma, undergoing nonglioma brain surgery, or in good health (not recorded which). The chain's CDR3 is CASSDGRENAEAFL. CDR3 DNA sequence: TGTGCCAGCAGTGACGGACGGGAGAATGCTGAAGCTTTCTTA.